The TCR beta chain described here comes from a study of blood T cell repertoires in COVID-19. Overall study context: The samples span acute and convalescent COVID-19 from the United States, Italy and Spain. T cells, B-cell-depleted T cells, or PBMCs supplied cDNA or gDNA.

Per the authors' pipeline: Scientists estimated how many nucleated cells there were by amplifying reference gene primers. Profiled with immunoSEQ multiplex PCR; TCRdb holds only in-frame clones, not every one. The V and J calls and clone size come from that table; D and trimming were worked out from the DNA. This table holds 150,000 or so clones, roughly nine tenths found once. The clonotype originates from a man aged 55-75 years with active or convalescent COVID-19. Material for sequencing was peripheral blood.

CDR3 amino acids: CASSYGQGAYEQYF. CDR3 sequence (DNA): TGTGCCAGCAGCTATGGACAGGGGGCCTACGAGCAGTACTTC. The chain uses TRBV5-4 and TRBJ2-7; 10 bases align to TRBD1. Per the germline V gene, CDR1 is SGHNT and CDR2 is YYREEE (reference sequence). This CDR3 region has 14 residues. Losses at the gene ends were 3 bases for V and 2 bases for J; bases not matched to a gene: 2.